One and the same sample provided the 28 T cell receptor beta chains below, sequenced in a study of siplizumab effects on memory and regulatory T cells. Measured with immunoSEQ multiplex PCR; TCRdb has only the in-frame clones, and not every one. The sample lists about 100,000 clones, more than 85% occurring once. The source material was CD4+ T cells sorted from blood. These receptors all come from a human donor in good health.

This chain joins TRBV6-6 and TRBJ2-1; 8 bases line up with TRBD2. CDR1 is MNHNY and CDR2 is SVGAGI in the germline V gene (reference sequence). CDR3 length equals 14 residues. Losses at the gene ends were 7 bases for V and 0 bases for J; bases not matched to a gene: 2. CDR3: CASTLAGSYNEQFF. CDR3 coding DNA: TGTGCCAGCACTCTAGCGGGCTCCTACAATGAGCAGTTCTTC.

This sequence joins TRBV9 and TRBJ1-2; D is ambiguous. The CDR3 sequence is 13 residues long. CDR1 and CDR2 from the germline V gene are SGDLS and YYNGEE. The germline V and J ends were trimmed by 0 bases and 1 base, with 4 bases remaining between them. This chain's CDR3 is CASSVGDNYGYTF. Written as DNA, the CDR3 is TGTGCCAGCAGCGTAGGGGATAACTATGGCTACACCTTC.

The genes are TRBV6-1 and TRBJ2-3; TRBD1 aligns across 9 bases. With 10 bases clipped from V and 9 bases from J, the junction kept 11 bases outside the gene matches. This CDR3 region has 13 residues. The germline gives CDR1 MNHNS, CDR2 SASEGT. CDR3 in amino acids: CATRTGVQHTQYF. CDR3 DNA sequence: TGTGCCACCAGGACAGGGGTTCAACACACGCAGTATTTT.

CDR3 region: CASSVPLATYEQYF. The CDR3 bases are TGTGCCAGCAGTGTACCGCTAGCAACCTACGAGCAGTACTTC. The chain couples TRBV6-1 to TRBJ2-7; D is possibly TRBD2 (5 bases). Per the germline V gene, CDR1 is MNHNS and CDR2 is SASEGT. Trimming stripped 4 bases from V and 2 bases from J, with 12 bases between. CDR3 length: 14 residues.

The V call is TRBV28, the J call TRBJ2-5; 7 positions agree with TRBD2. This CDR3 contains 14 residues. CDR1 and CDR2 (germline): MDHEN, SYDVKM. The V gene end was trimmed by 6 bases and the J gene end by 4 bases; junction bases not matched to a gene: 8. DNA of the CDR3: TGTGCCAGCAGGGGCCGATCGGGAGGAGAGACCCAGTACTTC. Its protein product is CASRGRSGGETQYF.

The chain links TRBV10-3 to TRBJ2-3; the D gene is possibly TRBD2 (6 bases). CDR1 is ENHRY, CDR2 SYGVKD, per germline. V dropped 2 bases and J dropped 2 bases, with 11 bases sitting between them. The CDR3 extends over 15 amino acids. The CDR3 sequence is CAISESGGATDTQYF. The CDR3 coding sequence is TGTGCCATCAGTGAGAGCGGAGGGGCCACAGATACGCAGTATTTT.

A note on this clone: Other DNA sequences within the sample encode an identical CDR3. The chain employs TRBV6-5 and TRBJ1-1; D is perhaps TRBD1 (5 bases). Germline CDR1 and CDR2: MNHEY and SVGAGI. This CDR3 comprises 14 residues. Trimming took 0 bases from V and 1 from J, leaving 6 bases between them. The CDR3 DNA reads TGTGCCAGCAGTTACTCGAGGGGGAACACTGAAGCTTTCTTT. Its protein is CASSYSRGNTEAFF.

A single count supports this clone. The chain uses TRBV11-3 and TRBJ2-1, with 9 bases that match TRBD2. J lost 4 bases, V lost 5 bases, and 6 bases had no gene match. The CDR3 has 15 residues. CDR1 is SGHNT, CDR2 YENEEA, per germline. Here the CDR3 DNA reads TGTGCCAGCAGCCTGGGACTAGCAACTTACAATGAGCAGTTCTTC. Translated: CASSLGLATYNEQFF.

This chain joins TRBV30 and TRBJ1-4; D is perhaps TRBD1 (5 bases). Germline CDR1 is GTSNPN and CDR2 is SVGIG (reference sequence). There are 14 residues in the CDR3. V dropped 4 bases and J dropped 8 bases, with 17 bases sitting between them. This CDR3 reads CAWTLGPTGEKLFF. The DNA for the CDR3 is TGTGCCTGGACCCTGGGGCCTACCGGGGAAAAACTGTTTTTT.

CDR3 DNA: TGTGCCAGCAGTCTTCGTAGATACGAGCAGTACTTC. Amino acids: CASSLRRYEQYF. The genes are TRBV28 and TRBJ2-7; D is uncertain. Per the germline V gene, CDR1 is MDHEN and CDR2 is SYDVKM. Trimming removed 5 bases from V and 4 bases from J, with 9 bases in between. The CDR3 totals 12 residues.

The V call is TRBV11-2, the J call TRBJ2-1; D gene unclear. The germline V gene encodes CDR1 SGHAT and CDR2 FQNNGV. V gave up 1 base and J gave up 12 bases, with 16 bases separating them. The CDR3 has 14 amino acids. DNA of the CDR3: TGTGCCAGCAGCTTAGCTGGGTTAGATCAAGCGCAGTTCTTC. It yields the protein CASSLAGLDQAQFF.

The gene calls are TRBV27 and TRBJ2-2; TRBD2 might be the D (7 bases). Germline CDR1 is MNHEY and CDR2 is SMNVEV (reference sequence). The CDR3 runs 16 residues. V gave up 3 bases and J gave up 1 base, with 12 bases separating them. This CDR3 is CASSLGGRGNTGELFF. In DNA form, the CDR3 reads TGTGCCAGCAGTTTGGGGGGGCGGGGGAACACCGGGGAGCTGTTTTTT.

This chain connects TRBV4-2 to TRBJ2-3; TRBD2 agrees at 12 bases. Germline assignment: CDR1 LGHNA and CDR2 YNFKEQ. The V segment lost 1 base and the J segment 5 bases; nucleotides outside the gene matches: 10. The CDR3 loop spans 18 amino acids. The CDR3 region is CASSQASRLAGVGDTQYF. CDR3 nucleotide sequence: TGTGCCAGCAGCCAAGCGAGCCGACTAGCGGGAGTTGGAGATACGCAGTATTTT.

The chain has TRBV5-1 and TRBJ2-3; D perhaps matches TRBD2 (6 bases). Germline V lookup: CDR1 SGHRS, CDR2 YFSETQ. V was clipped by 3 bases and J by 8 bases, with 16 bases between them. The CDR3 runs to 14 residues. CDR3 bases: TGCGCCAGCAGCTCGCAGACTAGTGTTGGTACGCAGTATTTT. This sequence encodes CASSSQTSVGTQYF. The variable domain in full, with the rest retrieved from reference TRBV5-1 and TRBJ2-3, is KAGVTQTPRYLIKTRGQQVTLSCSPISGHRSVSWYQQTPGQGLQFLFEYFSETQRNKGNFPGRFSGRQFSNSRSEMNVSTLELGDSALYLCASSSQTSVGTQYFGPGTRLTVL.

The CDR3 coding sequence is TGTGCCAGCAGTTTTGGACAGAACACAGATACGCAGTATTTT. It yields the protein CASSFGQNTDTQYF. This chain links TRBV6-9 with TRBJ2-3; TRBD1 might be the D (6 bases). The ends were cut back, 4 bases at V and 2 bases at J, with 10 bases in the middle. The germline CDR1 and CDR2 sequences are MNHGY and SVAAGI. This CDR3 contains 14 residues.

The chain is built from TRBV2 and TRBJ2-6, with D unresolved. Germline-derived CDR1 and CDR2 are SNHLY and FYNNEI. Trimming cost V 7 bases and J 9 bases, with 10 bases left between them. This CDR3 comprises 12 residues. Here the CDR3 DNA reads TGTGCCAGCACGGGCTCGCACAACGTCCTGACTTTC. Translated, it gives CASTGSHNVLTF.

The chain links TRBV11-2 to TRBJ2-7; the D gene is possibly TRBD1 (5 bases). The CDR3 totals 15 residues. Germline V gene lookup returns CDR1 SGHAT and CDR2 FQNNGV. V lost 1 base and J 4 bases, leaving 14 bases between the germline ends. CDR3 bases: TGTGCCAGCAGCTTAGTTCAGGGTACGATTTACGAGCAGTACTTC. Translating it yields CASSLVQGTIYEQYF.

On this clone itself: The junction departs from the called germline gene at one end, perhaps through a read error. This rearrangement joins TRBV18 to TRBJ2-7; D is unclear. The CDR3 spans 13 residues. Germline V lookup: CDR1 KGHSH, CDR2 LQKENI. The CDR3 DNA is TGTGCCAGCTCATCCCTACCCTCCCACGAGCAGTACTTC. Translated: CASSSLPSHEQYF. Together with reference TRBV18 and TRBJ2-7, the CDR3 gives the full variable domain: NAGVMQNPRHLVRRRGQEARLRCSPMKGHSHVYWYRQLPEEGLKFMVYLQKENIIDESGMPKERFSAEFPKEGPSILRIQQVVRGDSAAYFCASSSLPSHEQYFGPGTRLTVT.

V and J are TRBV11-2 and TRBJ2-2; weak D call: TRBD2 (6 bases). The germline V gene encodes CDR1 SGHAT and CDR2 FQNNGV. The V end was cut by 1 base, the J end by 4 bases, with 13 bases between. The CDR3 is 16 amino acids. The CDR3 nucleotides read TGTGCCAGCAGCTTAGTCGGGAGAAATCCCACCGGGGAGCTGTTTTTT. As protein: CASSLVGRNPTGELFF.

The chain couples TRBV9 to TRBJ2-7; tentatively, D is TRBD1 or TRBD2 (6 bases each). This CDR3 has 19 residues. V gave up 0 bases and J gave up 6 bases, with 28 bases separating them. CDR1 is SGDLS, CDR2 YYNGEE, per germline. CDR3 sequence: CASSVVGARYRGYSGEQYF. For the CDR3, the DNA is TGTGCCAGCAGCGTAGTGGGGGCTCGCTATCGGGGGTATTCGGGCGAGCAGTACTTC. Variable domain in full (rest from reference TRBV9 and TRBJ2-7): DSGVTQTPKHLITATGQRVTLRCSPRSGDLSVYWYQQSLDQGLQFLIQYYNGEERAKGNILERFSAQQFPDLHSELNLSSLELGDSALYFCASSVVGARYRGYSGEQYFGPGTRLTVT.

This chain connects TRBV6-4 to TRBJ2-1; 7 bases are a match to TRBD2. Germline V gives CDR1 MRHNA, CDR2 SNTAGT. The CDR3 length is 16 residues. J gave up 10 bases and V 0 bases, and 12 bases lay outside the gene matches. CDR3: CASSDSGGSSPREQFF. The CDR3, as DNA: TGTGCCAGCAGTGACTCGGGCGGGAGTTCTCCGAGGGAGCAGTTCTTC.

Comments on this clone: One end of the junction is discordant with germline, which a read error may explain. The chain joins TRBV4-1 to TRBJ2-5; TRBD1 matches 8 bases. Germline CDR1 reads MGHRA; CDR2 reads YSYEKL. The CDR3 sequence is 15 residues long. CDR3 bases: TGCGCCAGCAGCCCCAGAGGGACAGGCCAAGAGACCCGGTACTTC. It yields the protein CASSPRGTGQETRYF.

The chain is built from TRBV10-1 and TRBJ2-1; D is undetermined. Germline V CDR1 and CDR2: WNHNN, SYGVQD (reference sequence). This CDR3 contains 14 residues. The ends were cut back, 2 bases at V and 9 bases at J, with 14 bases in the middle. The CDR3 coding sequence is TGCGCCAGCAGTGAGACCTATATCGCTGGTGAGCAGTTCTTC. Amino acid sequence: CASSETYIAGEQFF.

J is TRBJ1-5 and V is TRBV4-1; D is unresolved. Deletions cut 0 bases from V and 1 base from J, with 19 bases between. Germline V CDR1 and CDR2: MGHRA, YSYEKL. The CDR3 is made up of 19 amino acids. CDR3 nucleotides: TGCGCCAGCAGCCAAGAGTCCGCAAAGGGTATTAGGAGCAATCAGCCCCAGCATTTT. This translates into CASSQESAKGIRSNQPQHF.

A few counts support this clone. The CDR3 loop reads CASSPSGLGGTDTQYF. The CDR3 coding sequence is TGTGCCAGCAGCCCCTCGGGCCTCGGGGGGACAGATACGCAGTATTTT. This chain links TRBV4-2 with TRBJ2-3; 7 positions match TRBD2. V lost 4 bases to trimming and J lost 3 bases; unmatched junction nucleotides: 10. CDR3 size: 16 residues. CDR1 and CDR2 from the germline V gene are LGHNA and YNFKEQ.

The CDR3, as DNA: TGTGCCTGGACGGGGCAGCTACAAGAGACCCAGTACTTC. Residues: CAWTGQLQETQYF. The rearrangement joins TRBV30 to TRBJ2-5; TRBD1 or TRBD2 may be the D gene (5 bases each). CDR3 length: 13 residues. Germline V gene data show CDR1 as GTSNPN and CDR2 as SVGIG (reference sequence). Trimming removed 4 bases from V and 2 bases from J, with 11 bases in between.

This chain uses TRBV18 with TRBJ2-6, with D perhaps matching TRBD2 (6 bases). With 3 bases removed from V and 0 bases from J, the gap between germline ends came to 6 bases. The CDR3 totals 15 residues. Germline V lookup: CDR1 KGHSH, CDR2 LQKENI. This CDR3 is CASSPEGSGANVLTF. The DNA for the CDR3 is TGTGCCAGCTCACCGGAGGGCTCTGGGGCCAACGTCCTGACTTTC.

This sequence joins TRBV28 and TRBJ2-1, with 8 nucleotides matching TRBD1. V gave up 6 bases and J gave up 15 bases; unmatched junction bases: 7. CDR1 is MDHEN, CDR2 SYDVKM, per germline. The CDR3 contains 11 residues. CDR3 loop: CASRTGVSLFF. CDR3 DNA: TGTGCCAGCAGGACAGGGGTGTCTCTGTTCTTC.